This T cell receptor (beta chain) emerged from a study of blood T cells in healthy people across ages (dated by TCRdb to the mid-2010s). In the study overall: In model experiments, roughly one uniquely barcoded TCR beta cDNA molecule per two T cells was captured by template switching. Donors were grouped into four age groups: young (average 16 years), middle-aged (around 39), aged (about 59) and long-lived (82). To avoid experimental bias, donors of different ages were spread randomly across the sequencing lanes. Two additional independent replicas of 1 million unique cDNA reads from the same blood draw were analyzed for two donors (one aged 18 to 29 and one aged 80 or older). Using deep sequencing normalized with unique cDNA molecular identifiers, the study measured how TCR beta repertoire diversity changes with age.

This clonotype has only a few counts. It has no known antigen specificity. No per-base quality is available; no much larger clone lies one base away. What the study reported, not specific to this receptor: The CMV infection status of donors was not known, potentially confounding age-related changes in expanded clonotypes. Because profiling used bulk unsorted PBMCs, naive and antigen-experienced compartments could not be compared conclusively. Observed TCR beta diversity per million T cells fell roughly linearly with age, and a significant reduction was already apparent by age about 36. Estimates of total diversity from one million sequenced T cells were regarded as lower bounds and underestimates. The percentage of naive T cells measured by flow cytometry correlated strongly with observed TCR beta diversity. Compared with the aged group, the long-lived group had more naive CD4+ T cells, fewer expanded clones and increased TCR diversity, suggesting age selection.

The approximately 39 donors, aged about 6 to 100 years, were systemically healthy Caucasian individuals from Russia. Each donor gave 8 to 10 milliliters of peripheral blood, drawn into EDTA-treated Vacutainer tubes. Ficoll-Paque density-gradient centrifugation was used to isolate PBMCs, with at least 6.5 million per sample. Total RNA was extracted from PBMCs with Trizol reagent, with at least 6 micrograms obtained per sample. For every donor, an aliquot of PBMCs went through flow cytometry to measure the percentages of naive CD45RAhigh/CD27high T cells. The CDR3 runs 14 residues from the cysteine to the phenylalanine. The DNA shown is the 42-base CDR3, in frame from base 1. V lost 7 bases and J lost 0 bases, and the count of bases not matched to a germline gene is 8. The germline V gene yields SQVTM for CDR1 and ANQGSEA for CDR2. Library creation used 5' RACE. Data came from an Illumina HiSeq 2500. The second PCR ran for about 6 to 11 cycles and used a J-beta primer mix along with a sample-barcoded 5' primer. A template-switch 5' adaptor carrying 12 random nucleotides introduced a unique molecular identifier onto each TCR beta cDNA molecule. At least 2.5 million CDR3-containing paired-end reads were obtained from each sample. First-strand cDNA was synthesized from all RNA with the Mint cDNA synthesis kit, primed by a TRBC-specific oligonucleotide. After uracil-DNA glycosylase treatment, a first 18-cycle PCR used universal primers M1SS and BC2_uni_R on all cDNA. Concerning the study's data processing: Normalization of each sample was performed by random selection of 1 million high-quality reads, each carrying a distinct molecular identifier. Instead of being binned into consensus sequences, reads that shared molecular identifiers were thrown out. CDR3 identification, clonotype clustering and error correction used MiTCR with a Q25 quality threshold and the strictest error-elimination algorithm. Lower-bound total TCR beta diversity was estimated with a nonparametric unseen species model using Euler transformation. In-frame beta chains were kept once TCRdb had trimmed the public reads at Q25 with fastp and called clones with MiXCR. Each entry merges the rows of one CDR3 protein and shows their most common DNA and genes. These V and J calls are TCRdb output, not the study's own analysis. The sample has roughly 680,000 distinct CDR3 sequences on record, roughly 49% of them singletons. The ten largest clones represent around a third of the sample.

Rearrangement joined TRBV29-1 to TRBJ2-7; 8 central nucleotides agree with TRBD2. The sequenced sample consisted of blood. The TCR was taken from a woman aged 55-69 years in good health. The CDR3 is CSAIAGSSSYEQYF. At the DNA level, the sequence is TGCAGCGCAATAGCGGGATCGAGCTCCTACGAGCAGTACTTC.